The sequence of this TCR beta chain was determined in a study of cytomegalovirus exposure and HLA in healthy donors. PCR used 60 Vbeta primers and 13 Jbeta primers. Using immunoSEQ multiplex PCR, the repertoire was profiled, and TCRdb retains in-frame clones only, with some absent. Of approximately 54,000 clones in the sample, 82% were seen once. The V gene lost 5 bases and the J gene lost 5 bases, with 7 bases spanning the gap. CDR3 length: 11 residues. Per germline, CDR1 SEHNR and CDR2 FQNEAQ (reference sequence). Sequencing was performed on PBMCs. The receptor was isolated from a woman younger than 30 in good health and CMV-seronegative. V usage is TRBV7-9 and J usage is TRBJ2-7; D ambiguous. CDR3 loop: CASSPSDEQYF. The CDR3 region has the DNA TGTGCCAGCAGCCCTTCCGACGAGCAGTACTTC. Variable domain in full (rest from reference TRBV7-9 and TRBJ2-7): DTGVSQNPRHKITKRGQNVTFRCDPISEHNRLYWYRQTLGQGPEFLTYFQNEAQLEKSRLLSDRFSAERPKGSFSTLEIQRTEQGDSAMYLCASSPSDEQYFGPGTRLTVT.